A selection of T cell receptor beta chains follows, all from one sample in a study of shared clonotypes between healthy human individuals. Clones were read by immunoSEQ multiplex PCR, and TCRdb kept only the in-frame ones, dropping some. The repertoire has some 550,000 clones, more than 95% of them found once; the top ten carry around 0.057%. Sequencing used naive CD4+ T cells sorted from blood. These TCRs come from a woman aged 30 to 39 in good health. CDR3s include the opening cysteine and the closing phenylalanine or tryptophan. Fields, in order: D gene, J gene, V gene, clone size, CDR3 DNA, CDR3 protein. The D gene is left open where the match is weak. A row's size may be missing; if present it is once, few, many or a size class.

D: TRBD2; J: TRBJ2-2; V: TRBV7-9; size: once; DNA: TGTGCCAGCAGCCCAACCCGAGCGCTAGCGGTAAACACCGGGGAGCTGTTTTTT; CDR3: CASSPTRALAVNTGELFF
D: TRBD2; J: TRBJ2-4; V: TRBV28; size: NA; DNA: TGTGCCACCTATTCGTTGGGAGGGTCCAAAAACATTCAGTACTTC; CDR3: CATYSLGGSKNIQYF
D: NA; J: TRBJ1-1; V: TRBV28; size: NA; DNA: TGTGCCAGCAGTCCCCTACAGGGCACGAACACTGAAGCTTTCTTT; CDR3: CASSPLQGTNTEAFF
D: NA; J: TRBJ1-2; V: TRBV10-3; size: NA; DNA: TGTGCCATCAGTGGGCAGGGACCCTCGGACTATGGCTACACCTTC; CDR3: CAISGQGPSDYGYTF
D: NA; J: TRBJ2-3; V: TRBV14; size: NA; DNA: TGTGCCAGCAGCCCCCTTTTCCCTCGCACAGATACGCAGTATTTT; CDR3: CASSPLFPRTDTQYF
D: NA; J: TRBJ2-5; V: TRBV18; size: NA; DNA: TGTGCCAGCTCACCATCGCCACTCCAAGAGACCCAGTACTTC; CDR3: CASSPSPLQETQYF
D: TRBD1; J: TRBJ1-3; V: TRBV19; size: NA; DNA: TGTGCCAGTAGCCCCGGACAGGACTCTGGAAACACCATATATTTT; CDR3: CASSPGQDSGNTIYF
D: NA; J: TRBJ1-4; V: TRBV29-1; size: NA; DNA: TGCAGCGTTGAAGTCGGGCGGGAAAAACTGTTTTTT; CDR3: CSVEVGREKLFF
D: TRBD1; J: TRBJ2-7; V: TRBV4-1; size: NA; DNA: TGCGCCAGCAGCCTTACCGGGACAGCCGGTCCCGAGCAGTACTTC; CDR3: CASSLTGTAGPEQYF
D: TRBD1; J: TRBJ2-2; V: TRBV9; size: NA; DNA: TGTGCCAGCACCCGGGACAGCGCGATAAACACCGGGGAGCTGTTTTTT; CDR3: CASTRDSAINTGELFF
D: TRBD1; J: TRBJ1-3; V: TRBV5-1; size: NA; DNA: TGCGCCAGCAGCTTGGACAGGGGATCCGGAAACACCATATATTTT; CDR3: CASSLDRGSGNTIYF
D: TRBD1; J: TRBJ2-7; V: TRBV6-6; size: NA; DNA: TGTGCCAGCAGTTACGCAGACAGGGGCTACGAGCAGTACTTC; CDR3: CASSYADRGYEQYF
D: NA; J: TRBJ1-2; V: TRBV5-8; size: NA; DNA: TGTGCCAGCAGCGCCGGGACTAATGGCTACACCTTC; CDR3: CASSAGTNGYTF
D: NA; J: TRBJ2-1; V: TRBV29-1; size: NA; DNA: TGCAGCGTAACGTTCGGGGGATCCTACAATGAGCAGTTCTTC; CDR3: CSVTFGGSYNEQFF
D: TRBD1; J: TRBJ2-5; V: TRBV2; size: NA; DNA: TGTGCCAGCAGTGGGGGACAGGAACGGACCCAGTACTTC; CDR3: CASSGGQERTQYF
D: NA; J: TRBJ2-3; V: TRBV28; size: NA; DNA: TGTGCCAGCATAGGAGGGACGGCTGCTAGCACAGATACGCAGTATTTT; CDR3: CASIGGTAASTDTQYF
D: NA; J: TRBJ2-7; V: TRBV6-5; size: NA; DNA: TGTGCCAGCAGTTACATCGCCCTTAATGCCTACGAGCAGTACTTC; CDR3: CASSYIALNAYEQYF
D: NA; J: TRBJ2-5; V: TRBV29-1; size: NA; DNA: TGCAGCGTTGTGGCCGCCCAAGAGACCCAGTACTTC; CDR3: CSVVAAQETQYF
D: TRBD2; J: TRBJ2-2; V: TRBV28; size: NA; DNA: TGTGCCAGCAGTTTACTAGCGGGAGTAACGTCCGGGGAGCTGTTTTTT; CDR3: CASSLLAGVTSGELFF
D: TRBD1; J: TRBJ2-7; V: TRBV27; size: NA; DNA: TGTGCCAGCAGCCCCGCCGGGACAGGTGGCAGGGAAGATTACGAGCAGTACTTC; CDR3: CASSPAGTGGREDYEQYF
D: TRBD2; J: TRBJ2-4; V: TRBV5-8; size: NA; DNA: TGTGCCAGCATCGGGACTAGCGGGTTTTGGAGGTTGGGCAAAAACATTCAGTACTTC; CDR3: CASIGTSGFWRLGKNIQYF
D: NA; J: TRBJ1-3; V: TRBV5-6; size: once; DNA: TGTGCCAGCAGCTTGCGGCAGGTGACTGGAAACACCATATATTTT; CDR3: CASSLRQVTGNTIYF
D: NA; J: TRBJ1-3; V: TRBV5-1; size: NA; DNA: TGCGCCAGCAGCTTGGCGGCCGGATCTGGAAACACCATATATTTT; CDR3: CASSLAAGSGNTIYF
D: TRBD1; J: TRBJ2-3; V: TRBV5-1; size: once; DNA: TGCGCCAGCAGCAGGGCAGGGGGAGATACGCAGTATTTT; CDR3: CASSRAGGDTQYF
D: NA; J: TRBJ1-5; V: TRBV2; size: NA; DNA: TGTGCCAGCAGTGAAGCTCAGGGCCAATATAGCAATCAGCCCCAGCATTTT; CDR3: CASSEAQGQYSNQPQHF
D: TRBD1; J: TRBJ1-2; V: TRBV28; size: NA; DNA: TGTGCCAGCAGTTTTTTCGGGACAGGGGAACGAGGCTACACCTTC; CDR3: CASSFFGTGERGYTF
D: NA; J: TRBJ2-7; V: TRBV2; size: NA; DNA: TGTGCCAGCAGTGAAGCTAGGGGAAGGGGGTACGAGCAGTACTTC; CDR3: CASSEARGRGYEQYF
D: NA; J: TRBJ2-6; V: TRBV4-1; size: NA; DNA: TGCGCATCTCAGGGTCCCGGGGCCAACGTCCTGACTTTC; CDR3: CASQGPGANVLTF
D: NA; J: TRBJ1-1; V: TRBV2; size: NA; DNA: TGTGCCAGCAGGACGGCGAGTACTGAAGCTTTCTTT; CDR3: CASRTASTEAFF
D: TRBD2; J: TRBJ2-1; V: TRBV6-6; size: NA; DNA: TGTGCCAGCAGAACTAGCGCGTCTTCCTACAATGAGCAGTTCTTC; CDR3: CASRTSASSYNEQFF
D: NA; J: TRBJ1-1; V: TRBV4-2; size: NA; DNA: TGTGCCAGCAGCCCTTGGGACACGTTGAACACTGAAGCTTTCTTT; CDR3: CASSPWDTLNTEAFF
D: NA; J: TRBJ2-7; V: TRBV28; size: once; DNA: TGTGCCAGCAGTTTATGGCAGGGGATGAACGAGCAGTACTTC; CDR3: CASSLWQGMNEQYF
D: TRBD2; J: TRBJ2-7; V: TRBV19; size: NA; DNA: TGTGCCAGCCAGGCGAGCGGGGGCGGCTCCTACGAGCAGTACTTC; CDR3: CASQASGGGSYEQYF
D: NA; J: TRBJ2-7; V: TRBV11-2; size: few; DNA: TGTGCCAGCAGCTTAGACAGAGAGGGCTACGAGCAGTACTTC; CDR3: CASSLDREGYEQYF
D: NA; J: TRBJ2-1; V: TRBV27; size: NA; DNA: TGTGCCAGCAGTCCGCGGGGCGTAAGCTCCTACAATGAGCAGTTCTTC; CDR3: CASSPRGVSSYNEQFF
D: TRBD2; J: TRBJ2-7; V: TRBV7-9; size: NA; DNA: TGTGCCAGCAGCTATCAAGGGGCGGGGGTTAGCGAGCAGTACTTC; CDR3: CASSYQGAGVSEQYF
D: NA; J: TRBJ1-2; V: TRBV5-4; size: NA; DNA: TGTGCCAGCAGCTTGGACGGCGGCTATGGCTACACCTTC; CDR3: CASSLDGGYGYTF
D: TRBD2; J: TRBJ2-7; V: TRBV10-3; size: NA; DNA: TGTGCCATCAGTGAGTGGGTAGCGGGAGCCTCTTTGTCCTACGAGCAGTACTTC; CDR3: CAISEWVAGASLSYEQYF
D: TRBD1; J: TRBJ2-1; V: TRBV5-1; size: NA; DNA: TGCGCCAGCAGCTTGTCCGGACAGGGGGCGTATGAGCAGTTCTTC; CDR3: CASSLSGQGAYEQFF
D: TRBD2; J: TRBJ2-7; V: TRBV28; size: once; DNA: TGTGCCAGCAGTCCTAGCGGGACCTCCTTGGAGCAGTACTTC; CDR3: CASSPSGTSLEQYF
D: TRBD1; J: TRBJ2-1; V: TRBV7-6; size: NA; DNA: TGTGCCAGCAGCTTAGCCTTCGGGACAGGGTTTGAAGAGCAGTTCTTC; CDR3: CASSLAFGTGFEEQFF
D: TRBD1; J: TRBJ2-5; V: TRBV5-1; size: NA; DNA: TGCGCCAGCAGCTTAGGGACAGGGGGTCAAGAGACCCAGTACTTC; CDR3: CASSLGTGGQETQYF
D: TRBD2; J: TRBJ2-1; V: TRBV18; size: NA; DNA: TGTGCCAGCTCACCGCGACTAGCGGGAGGGGATGAGCAGTTCTTC; CDR3: CASSPRLAGGDEQFF
D: NA; J: TRBJ2-7; V: TRBV10-3; size: NA; DNA: TGTGCCATCAGTGAGTCGACGGGGACGGGCTACGAGCAGTACTTC; CDR3: CAISESTGTGYEQYF
D: NA; J: TRBJ2-5; V: TRBV27; size: NA; DNA: TGTGCCAGCGCCCGGGCCCAGGGGGAGACCCAGTACTTC; CDR3: CASARAQGETQYF
D: TRBD2; J: TRBJ2-3; V: TRBV5-1; size: once; DNA: TGCGCCAGCAGCTTGGAGACTAGCGGGAGGGCCGGGGATACGCAGTATTTT; CDR3: CASSLETSGRAGDTQYF
D: TRBD1; J: TRBJ2-5; V: TRBV7-9; size: NA; DNA: TGTGCCAGCAGCTGGCAGGGGGAACAAGAGACCCAGTACTTC; CDR3: CASSWQGEQETQYF
D: TRBD1; J: TRBJ2-2; V: TRBV19; size: NA; DNA: TGTGCCAGTAGTCAACAGGGGGCTAACACCGGGGAGCTGTTTTTT; CDR3: CASSQQGANTGELFF
D: TRBD2; J: TRBJ2-7; V: TRBV10-3; size: NA; DNA: TGTGCCATCAGTTCCGGGACTAGCGGACCAAGCTCCTACGAGCAGTACTTC; CDR3: CAISSGTSGPSSYEQYF
D: TRBD1; J: TRBJ1-2; V: TRBV7-6; size: NA; DNA: TGTGCCAGCAGCAAGACAGGGGGCGCAGAGAACTATGGCTACACCTTC; CDR3: CASSKTGGAENYGYTF
D: NA; J: TRBJ2-6; V: TRBV7-2; size: once; DNA: TGTGCCATAATGGACAGCTCCCTTTCCTCTGGGGCCAACGTCCTGACTTTC; CDR3: CAIMDSSLSSGANVLTF
D: TRBD1; J: TRBJ2-1; V: TRBV28; size: NA; DNA: TGTGCCAGCAGTACCTTCGGGACAGGAGGAAGCACTGAGCAGTTCTTC; CDR3: CASSTFGTGGSTEQFF
D: NA; J: TRBJ2-1; V: TRBV5-1; size: NA; DNA: TGCGCCAGCAGCCTCCCTAGTTTGAGTGAGCAGTTCTTC; CDR3: CASSLPSLSEQFF